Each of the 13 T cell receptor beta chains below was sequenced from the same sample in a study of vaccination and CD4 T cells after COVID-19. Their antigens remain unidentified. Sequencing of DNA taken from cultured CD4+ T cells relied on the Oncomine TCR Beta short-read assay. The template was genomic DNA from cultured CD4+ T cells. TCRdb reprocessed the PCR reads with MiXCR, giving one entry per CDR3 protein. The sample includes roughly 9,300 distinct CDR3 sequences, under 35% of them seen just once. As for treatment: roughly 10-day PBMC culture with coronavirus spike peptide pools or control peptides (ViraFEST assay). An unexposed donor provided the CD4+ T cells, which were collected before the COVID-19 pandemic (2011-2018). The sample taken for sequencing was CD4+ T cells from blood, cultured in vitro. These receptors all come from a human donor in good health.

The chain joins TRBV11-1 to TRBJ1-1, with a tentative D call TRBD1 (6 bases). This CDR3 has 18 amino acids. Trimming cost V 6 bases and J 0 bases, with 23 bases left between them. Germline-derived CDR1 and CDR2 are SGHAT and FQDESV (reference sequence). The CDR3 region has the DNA TGTGCCAGCAGTAGTAAGACCGGGGAGAGGGGGGTGAACACTGAAGCTTTCTTT. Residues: CASSSKTGERGVNTEAFF.

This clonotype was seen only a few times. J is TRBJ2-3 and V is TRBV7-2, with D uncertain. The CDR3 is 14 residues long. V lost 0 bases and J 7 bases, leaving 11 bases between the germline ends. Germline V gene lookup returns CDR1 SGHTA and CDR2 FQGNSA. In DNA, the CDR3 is TGTGCCAGCAGCTTAGCTCGAGCCTTGTATACGCAGTATTTT. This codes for CASSLARALYTQYF. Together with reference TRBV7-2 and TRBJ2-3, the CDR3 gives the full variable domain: GAGVSQSPSNKVTEKGKDVELRCDPISGHTALYWYRQSLGQGLEFLIYFQGNSAPDKSGLPSDRFSAERTGGSVSTLTIQRTQQEDSAVYLCASSLARALYTQYFGPGTRLTVL.

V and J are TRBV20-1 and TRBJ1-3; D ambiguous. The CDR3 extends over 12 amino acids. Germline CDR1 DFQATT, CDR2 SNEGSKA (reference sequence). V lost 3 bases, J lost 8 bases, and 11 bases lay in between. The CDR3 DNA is TGCAGTGCTAGTACATCCGTTCACACCATATATTTT. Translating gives CSASTSVHTIYF.

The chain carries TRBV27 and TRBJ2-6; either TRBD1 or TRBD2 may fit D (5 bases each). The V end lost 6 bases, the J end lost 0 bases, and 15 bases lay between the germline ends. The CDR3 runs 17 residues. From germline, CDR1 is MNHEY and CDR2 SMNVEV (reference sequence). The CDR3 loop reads CASRDTWGSSGANVLTF. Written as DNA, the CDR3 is TGTGCCAGCAGAGACACATGGGGGAGCTCTGGGGCCAACGTCCTGACTTTC.

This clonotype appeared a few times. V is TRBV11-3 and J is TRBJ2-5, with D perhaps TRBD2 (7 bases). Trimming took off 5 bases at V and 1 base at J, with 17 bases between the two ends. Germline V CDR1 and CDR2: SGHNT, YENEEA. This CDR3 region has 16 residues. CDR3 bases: TGTGCCAGCAGCCAAAGAACGGGGGGCTCCCAAGAGACCCAGTACTTC. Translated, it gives CASSQRTGGSQETQYF.

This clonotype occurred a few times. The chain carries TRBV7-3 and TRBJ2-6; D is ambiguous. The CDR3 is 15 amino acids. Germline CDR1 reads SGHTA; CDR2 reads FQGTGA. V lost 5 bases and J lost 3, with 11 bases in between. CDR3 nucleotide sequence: TGTGCCAGCAGCCTATCCTTAATTGGGGCCAACGTCCTGACTTTC. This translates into CASSLSLIGANVLTF.

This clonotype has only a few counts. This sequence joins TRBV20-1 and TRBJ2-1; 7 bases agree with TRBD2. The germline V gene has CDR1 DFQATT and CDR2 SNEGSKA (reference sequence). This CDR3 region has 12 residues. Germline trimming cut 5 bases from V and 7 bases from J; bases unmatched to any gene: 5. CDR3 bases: TGCAGTGCTGGGGTTAGCGGGAATGAGCAGTTCTTC. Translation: CSAGVSGNEQFF.

This CDR3 reads CASSLYSGALYEQYF. CDR3 bases: TGTGCCAGCAGTTTATACAGCGGGGCCCTCTACGAGCAGTACTTC. The chain has TRBV28 and TRBJ2-7; 7 bases align to TRBD2. The CDR3 is made up of 15 amino acids. V lost 1 base to trimming and J lost 3 bases; unmatched junction nucleotides: 6. The germline V gene has CDR1 MDHEN and CDR2 SYDVKM.

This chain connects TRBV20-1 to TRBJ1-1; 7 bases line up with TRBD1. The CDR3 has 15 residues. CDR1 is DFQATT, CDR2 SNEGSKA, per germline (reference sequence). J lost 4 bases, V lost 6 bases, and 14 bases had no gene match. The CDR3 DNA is TGCAGTGCGACTCCGACAGGGTGGGGTAGCACTGAAGCTTTCTTT. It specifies CSATPTGWGSTEAFF.

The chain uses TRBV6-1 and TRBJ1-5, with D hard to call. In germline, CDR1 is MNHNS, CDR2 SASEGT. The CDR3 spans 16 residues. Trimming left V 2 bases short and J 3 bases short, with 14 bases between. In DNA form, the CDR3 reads TGTGCCAGCAGTGAAATCCTAGCGAGGTACAATCAGCCCCAGCATTTT. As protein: CASSEILARYNQPQHF.

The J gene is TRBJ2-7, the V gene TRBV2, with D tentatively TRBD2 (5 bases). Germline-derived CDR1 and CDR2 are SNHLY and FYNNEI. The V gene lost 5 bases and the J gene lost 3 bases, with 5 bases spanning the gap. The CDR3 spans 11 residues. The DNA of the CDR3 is TGTGCCAGCAGTAGCGGCTACGAGCAGTACTTC. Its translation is CASSSGYEQYF.

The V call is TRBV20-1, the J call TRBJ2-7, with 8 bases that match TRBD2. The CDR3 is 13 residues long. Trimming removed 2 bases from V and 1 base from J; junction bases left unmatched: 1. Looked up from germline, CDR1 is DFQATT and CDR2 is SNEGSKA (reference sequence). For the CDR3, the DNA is TGCAGTGCTAGATTAGCGGGGTCCTACGAGCAGTACTTC. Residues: CSARLAGSYEQYF.

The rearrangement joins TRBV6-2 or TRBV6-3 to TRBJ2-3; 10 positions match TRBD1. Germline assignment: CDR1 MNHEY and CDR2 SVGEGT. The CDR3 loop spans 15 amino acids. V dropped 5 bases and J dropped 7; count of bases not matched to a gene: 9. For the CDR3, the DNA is TGTGCCAGCAGTCCAAACTGGGACAGGGGATATACGCAGTATTTT. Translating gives CASSPNWDRGYTQYF.